This T cell receptor beta chain stems from a study of blood T cell repertoires in COVID-19. Across the study: The origin of the acute and convalescent COVID-19 samples was the United States, Italy and Spain.

Authors' methods: Estimated nucleated cell counts came from reference gene primer amplification. Assay used: immunoSEQ multiplex PCR; TCRdb lists only in-frame clones, some missing. The DNA gave D and trimming, while V, J and clone size come from that table. The sample has roughly 200,000 clones; around 80% are singletons. Seattle-derived patients entered the study during active infection and were followed longitudinally. V was shortened by 2 bases and J by 9 bases, with 15 bases between the two germline ends. The CDR3 is 14 residues long. Germline CDR1 and CDR2: SGHTS and YDEGEE. Sequenced: peripheral blood. The sequence was obtained from an elderly woman with COVID-19, enrolled during active disease. The gene calls are TRBV5-8 and TRBJ1-5; D is unresolved. The CDR3 loop reads CASSFGGRQWPQHF. The CDR3 nucleotides are TGTGCCAGCAGCTTTGGTGGCAGGCAATGGCCCCAGCATTTT.